This record concerns one T cell receptor (beta chain) sequence. In the original processing: Using reference gene primer amplification, nucleated cell counts were estimated. The protocol was immunoSEQ multiplex PCR, while the TCRdb copy is restricted to in-frame clones and leaves out a portion. V and J calls and clone size are given by that table; D and trimming were obtained from the DNA. The sample lists about 180,000 clones, about 84% occurring once. The record originates from a study of blood T cell repertoires in COVID-19. About the study: The United States, Italy and Spain supplied acute and convalescent COVID-19 samples.

This CDR3 region has 13 residues. V was trimmed by 4 bases and J by 4 bases, leaving 10 bases between them. The J gene is TRBJ1-1, the V gene TRBV23-1; no firm D call. TRBV23-1 is marked as an open reading frame, function uncertain. Sequenced input: PBMCs or T cells enriched from blood (not recorded which). The source of this sequence is a woman in her forties with acute COVID-19. For the CDR3, the DNA is TGCGCCAGCAGTCCCGGTGGGAGCACTGAAGCTTTCTTT. Residues: CASSPGGSTEAFF.